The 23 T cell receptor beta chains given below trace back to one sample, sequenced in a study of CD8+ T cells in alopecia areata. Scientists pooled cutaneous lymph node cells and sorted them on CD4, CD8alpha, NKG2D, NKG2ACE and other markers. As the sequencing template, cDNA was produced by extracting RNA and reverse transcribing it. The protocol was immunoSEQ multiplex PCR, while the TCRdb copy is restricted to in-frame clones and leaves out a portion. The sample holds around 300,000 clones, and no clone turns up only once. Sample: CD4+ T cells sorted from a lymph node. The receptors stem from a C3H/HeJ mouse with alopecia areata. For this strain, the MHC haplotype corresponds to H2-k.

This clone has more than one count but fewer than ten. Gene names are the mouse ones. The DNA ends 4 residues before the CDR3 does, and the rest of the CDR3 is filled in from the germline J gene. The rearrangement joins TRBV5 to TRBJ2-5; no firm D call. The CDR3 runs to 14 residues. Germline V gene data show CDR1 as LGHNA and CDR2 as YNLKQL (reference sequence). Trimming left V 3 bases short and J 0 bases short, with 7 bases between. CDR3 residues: CASSHTANQDTQYF. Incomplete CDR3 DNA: TGTGCCAGCAGCCACACAGCTAACCAAGAC.

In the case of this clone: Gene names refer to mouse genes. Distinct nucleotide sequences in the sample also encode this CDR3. The CDR3 bases that were read are TGTGCCAGCAGCCAGCAAAATTCGCCC. This sequence encodes CASSQQNSP. In full, the CDR3 reads CASSQQNSPLYF. V and J are TRBV5 and TRBJ1-6; D uncertain. The CDR3 end is not reached by the read, which stops 3 residues before it; the germline J gene fills it in. TRBJ1-6 is reported as an ORF; its role is uncertain. Trimming stripped 3 bases from V and 7 bases from J, with 4 bases between. CDR3 length equals 12 residues. CDR1 is LGHNA and CDR2 is YNLKQL in the germline V gene (reference sequence).

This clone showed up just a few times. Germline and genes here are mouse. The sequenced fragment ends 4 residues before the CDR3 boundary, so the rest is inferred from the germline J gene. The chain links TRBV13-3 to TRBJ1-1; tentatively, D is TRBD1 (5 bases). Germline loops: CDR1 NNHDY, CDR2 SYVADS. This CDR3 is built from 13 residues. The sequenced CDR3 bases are TGTGCCAGCAGTGATGTCCACAGGACA. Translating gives CASSDVHRT. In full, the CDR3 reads CASSDVHRTEVFF.

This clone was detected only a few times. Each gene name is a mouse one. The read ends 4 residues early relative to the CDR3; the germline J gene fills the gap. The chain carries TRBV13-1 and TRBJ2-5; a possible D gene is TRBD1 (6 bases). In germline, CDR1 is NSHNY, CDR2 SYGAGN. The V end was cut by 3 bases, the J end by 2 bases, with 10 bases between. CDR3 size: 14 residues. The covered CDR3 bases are TGTGCCAGCAGTGCCGGGACAATCCAAGAC. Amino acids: CASSAGTIQD. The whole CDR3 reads CASSAGTIQDTQYF.

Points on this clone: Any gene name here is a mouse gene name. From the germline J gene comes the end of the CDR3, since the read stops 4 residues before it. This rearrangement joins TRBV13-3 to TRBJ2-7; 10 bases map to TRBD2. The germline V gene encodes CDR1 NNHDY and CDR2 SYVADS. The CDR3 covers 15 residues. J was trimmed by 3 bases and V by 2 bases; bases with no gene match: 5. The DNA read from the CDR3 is TGTGCCAGCAGTGACCCGGGACTGGGGATCTAT. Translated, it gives CASSDPGLGIY. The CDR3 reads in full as CASSDPGLGIYEQYF.

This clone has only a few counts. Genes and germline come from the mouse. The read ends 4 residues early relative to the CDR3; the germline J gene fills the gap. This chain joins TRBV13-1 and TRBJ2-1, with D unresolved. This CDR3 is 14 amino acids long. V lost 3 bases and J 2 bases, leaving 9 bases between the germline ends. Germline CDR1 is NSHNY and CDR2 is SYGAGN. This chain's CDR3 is CASSASEYYAEQFF. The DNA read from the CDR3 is TGTGCCAGCAGTGCCTCAGAATACTATGCT.

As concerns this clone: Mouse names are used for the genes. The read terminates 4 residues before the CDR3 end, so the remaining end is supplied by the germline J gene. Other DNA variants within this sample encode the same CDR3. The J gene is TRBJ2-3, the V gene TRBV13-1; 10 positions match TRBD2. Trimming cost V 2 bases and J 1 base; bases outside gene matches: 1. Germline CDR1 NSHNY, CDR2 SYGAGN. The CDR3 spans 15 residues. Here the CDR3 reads CASSDGLGGAETLYF. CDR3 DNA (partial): TGTGCCAGCAGTGACGGACTGGGGGGTGCAGAA.

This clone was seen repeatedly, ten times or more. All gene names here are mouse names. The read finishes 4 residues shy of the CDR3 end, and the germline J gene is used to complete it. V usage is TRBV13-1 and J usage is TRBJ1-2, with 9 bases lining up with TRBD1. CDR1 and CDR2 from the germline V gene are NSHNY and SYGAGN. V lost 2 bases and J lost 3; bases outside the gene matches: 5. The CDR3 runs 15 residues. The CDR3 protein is CASSENRGRDSDYTF. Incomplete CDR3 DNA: TGTGCCAGCAGTGAGAACAGGGGGCGCGACTCC.

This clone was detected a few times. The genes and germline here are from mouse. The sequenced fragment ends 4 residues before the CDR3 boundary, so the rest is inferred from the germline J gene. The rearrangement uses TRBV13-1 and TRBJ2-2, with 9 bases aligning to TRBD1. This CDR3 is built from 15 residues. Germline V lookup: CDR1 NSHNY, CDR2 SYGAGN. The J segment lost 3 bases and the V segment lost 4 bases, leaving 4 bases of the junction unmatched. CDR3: CASSRDREDTGQLYF. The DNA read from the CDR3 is TGTGCCAGCAGTAGGGACAGGGAGGACACCGGG.

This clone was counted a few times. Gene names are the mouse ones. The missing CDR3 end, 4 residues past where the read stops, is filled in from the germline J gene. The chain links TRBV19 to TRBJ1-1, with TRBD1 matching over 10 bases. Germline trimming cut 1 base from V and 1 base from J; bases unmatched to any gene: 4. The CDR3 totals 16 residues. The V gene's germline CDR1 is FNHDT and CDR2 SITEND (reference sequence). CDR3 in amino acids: CASSITGTGVNTEVFF. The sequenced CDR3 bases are TGTGCCAGCAGTATAACGGGGACAGGGGTAAACACA.

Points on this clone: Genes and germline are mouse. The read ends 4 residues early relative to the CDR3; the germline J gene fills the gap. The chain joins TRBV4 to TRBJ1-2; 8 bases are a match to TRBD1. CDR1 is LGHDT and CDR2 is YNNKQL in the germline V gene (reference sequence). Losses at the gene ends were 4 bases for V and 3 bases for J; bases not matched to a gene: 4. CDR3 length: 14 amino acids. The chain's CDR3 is CASSFRGRHSDYTF. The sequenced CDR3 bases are TGTGCCAGCAGCTTCAGGGGGCGCCACTCC.

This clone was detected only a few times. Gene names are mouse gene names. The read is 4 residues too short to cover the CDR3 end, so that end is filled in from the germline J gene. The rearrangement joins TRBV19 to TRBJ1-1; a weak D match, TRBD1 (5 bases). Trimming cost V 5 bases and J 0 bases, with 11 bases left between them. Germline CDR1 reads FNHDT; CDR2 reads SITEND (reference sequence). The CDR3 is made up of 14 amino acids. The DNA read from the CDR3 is TGTGCCAGCAGGCCCAGGGTTGCAAACACA. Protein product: CASRPRVANT. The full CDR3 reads CASRPRVANTEVFF.

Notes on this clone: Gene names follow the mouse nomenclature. The CDR3 sequence: CASTRGRAETLYF. Incomplete CDR3 DNA: TGTGCCAGCACCAGGGGGCGCGCAGAA. The chain combines TRBV19 with TRBJ2-3; 8 bases are shared with TRBD1. The read is 4 residues too short to cover the CDR3 end, so that end is filled in from the germline J gene. The CDR3 sequence is 13 residues long. Germline V gene data show CDR1 as FNHDT and CDR2 as SITEND (reference sequence). Trimming at V came to 6 bases and at J to 3 bases, leaving 3 bases not matched to a gene. Filled out from reference TRBV19 and TRBJ2-3, the complete variable domain reads GGIITQTPKFLIGQEGQKLTLKCQQNFNHDTMYWYRQDSGKGLRLIYYSITENDLQKGDLSEGYDASREKKSSFSLTVTSAQKNEMAVFLCASTRGRAETLYFGSGTRLTVL.

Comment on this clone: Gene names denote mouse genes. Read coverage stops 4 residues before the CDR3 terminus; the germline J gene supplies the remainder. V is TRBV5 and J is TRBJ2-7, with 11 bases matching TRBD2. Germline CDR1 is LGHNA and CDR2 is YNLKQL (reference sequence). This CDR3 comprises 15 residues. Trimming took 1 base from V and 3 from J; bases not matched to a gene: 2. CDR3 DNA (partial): TGTGCCAGCAGCCAAGGGACTGGGGGGATCTAT. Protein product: CASSQGTGGIY. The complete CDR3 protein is CASSQGTGGIYEQYF.

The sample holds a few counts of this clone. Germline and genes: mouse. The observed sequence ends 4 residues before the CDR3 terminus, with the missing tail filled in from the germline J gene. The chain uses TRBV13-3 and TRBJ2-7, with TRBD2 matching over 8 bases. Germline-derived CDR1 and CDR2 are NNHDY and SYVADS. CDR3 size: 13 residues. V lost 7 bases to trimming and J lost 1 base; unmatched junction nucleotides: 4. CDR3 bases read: TGTGCCAGCTCCCTGGGGGGTTCCTAT. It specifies CASSLGGSY. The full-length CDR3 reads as CASSLGGSYEQYF.

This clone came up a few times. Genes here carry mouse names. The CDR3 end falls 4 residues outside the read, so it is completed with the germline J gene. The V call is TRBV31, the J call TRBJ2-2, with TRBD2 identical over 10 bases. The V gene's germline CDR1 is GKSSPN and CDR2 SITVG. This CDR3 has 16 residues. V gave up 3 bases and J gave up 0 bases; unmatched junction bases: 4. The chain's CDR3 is CAWRSGLGANTGQLYF. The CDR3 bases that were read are TGTGCCTGGAGATCCGGACTGGGGGCAAACACCGGG.

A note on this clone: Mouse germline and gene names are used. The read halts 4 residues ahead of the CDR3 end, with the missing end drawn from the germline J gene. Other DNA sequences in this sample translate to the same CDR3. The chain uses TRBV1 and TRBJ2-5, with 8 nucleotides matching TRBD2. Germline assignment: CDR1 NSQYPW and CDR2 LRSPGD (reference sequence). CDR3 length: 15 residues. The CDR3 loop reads CTCSADLAGGDTQYF. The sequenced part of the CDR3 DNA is TGCACCTGCAGTGCAGATCTGGCTGGGGGGGAC.

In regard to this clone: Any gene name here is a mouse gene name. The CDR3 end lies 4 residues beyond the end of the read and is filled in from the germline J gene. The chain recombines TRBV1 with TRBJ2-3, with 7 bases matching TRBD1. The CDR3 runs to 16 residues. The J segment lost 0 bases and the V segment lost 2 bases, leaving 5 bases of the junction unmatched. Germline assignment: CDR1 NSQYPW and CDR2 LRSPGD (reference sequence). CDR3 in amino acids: CTCSATGTDSAETLYF. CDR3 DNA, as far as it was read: TGCACCTGCAGTGCAACCGGGACAGATAGTGCAGAA.

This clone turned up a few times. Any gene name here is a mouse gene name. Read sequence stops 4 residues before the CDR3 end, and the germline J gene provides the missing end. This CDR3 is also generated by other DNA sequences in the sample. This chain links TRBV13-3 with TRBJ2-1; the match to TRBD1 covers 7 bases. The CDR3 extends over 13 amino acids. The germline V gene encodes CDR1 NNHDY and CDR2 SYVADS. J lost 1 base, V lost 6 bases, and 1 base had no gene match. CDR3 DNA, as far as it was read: TGTGCCAGCAAGGGACAGAACTATGCT. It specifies CASKGQNYA. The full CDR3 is CASKGQNYAEQFF.

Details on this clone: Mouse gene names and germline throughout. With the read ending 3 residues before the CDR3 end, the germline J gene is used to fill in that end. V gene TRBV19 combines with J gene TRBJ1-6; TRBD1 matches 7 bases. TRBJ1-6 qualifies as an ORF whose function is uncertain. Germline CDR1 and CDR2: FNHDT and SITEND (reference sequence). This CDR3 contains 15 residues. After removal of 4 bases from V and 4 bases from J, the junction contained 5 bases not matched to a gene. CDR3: CASSGRDRYNSPLYF. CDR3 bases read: TGTGCCAGCAGTGGCCGGGACAGATATAATTCGCCC.

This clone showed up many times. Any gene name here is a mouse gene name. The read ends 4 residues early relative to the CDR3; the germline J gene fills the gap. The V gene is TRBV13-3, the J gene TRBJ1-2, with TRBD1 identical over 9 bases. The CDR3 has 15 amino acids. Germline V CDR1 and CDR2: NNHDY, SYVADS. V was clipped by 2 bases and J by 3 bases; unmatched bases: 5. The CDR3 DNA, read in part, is TGTGCCAGCAGTGAGGCGGGACAGGGATACTCC. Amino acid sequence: CASSEAGQGYS. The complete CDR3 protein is CASSEAGQGYSDYTF.

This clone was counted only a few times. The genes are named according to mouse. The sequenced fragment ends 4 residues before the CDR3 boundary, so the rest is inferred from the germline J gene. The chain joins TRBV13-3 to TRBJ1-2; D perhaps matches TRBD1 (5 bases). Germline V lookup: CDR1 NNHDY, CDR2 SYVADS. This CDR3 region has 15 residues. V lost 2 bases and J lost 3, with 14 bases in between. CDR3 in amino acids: CASSEVLREDSDYTF. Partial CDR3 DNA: TGTGCCAGCAGTGAAGTCCTCAGGGAGGACTCC.

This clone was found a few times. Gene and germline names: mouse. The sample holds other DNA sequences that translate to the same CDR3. The CDR3 sequence: CASRVTSAETLYF. CDR3 DNA, as far as it was read: TGTGCCAGCAGAGTCACTAGTGCAGAA. This rearrangement joins TRBV13-3 to TRBJ2-3; D unclear. The CDR3 end lies 4 residues beyond the end of the read and is filled in from the germline J gene. Trimming removed 5 bases from V and 0 bases from J, with 7 bases in between. The CDR3 has 13 residues. Looked up from germline, CDR1 is NNHDY and CDR2 is SYVADS.